This T cell receptor beta chain was obtained from a study of T cell repertoires in cytomegalovirus infection. As for the study in general: As its CMV epitopes, the study selected recently identified HLA-C-restricted and well-studied HLA-B-restricted targets. Public signatures in TCR beta pointed to CMV infection and matching HLA type. General study results and limits: Summed public TCR beta family frequency identified CMV carriers bearing the relevant HLA. The response measured ex vivo was dominated by TCR beta clonotypes (HLA-C-restricted and CMV-specific).

Regarding this clonotype: Its antigen is currently unknown.

This CDR3 has 13 residues. The V gene's germline CDR1 is MNHEY and CDR2 SMNVEV (reference sequence). V was cut by 4 bases and J by 7 bases, with 11 bases left in between. Using its own MiXCR run on the reads, TCRdb lists one record per CDR3 protein. The sample has about 480,000 distinct CDR3 sequences, 30% to 35% seen once. This sequence joins TRBV27 and TRBJ2-1; unclear D gene. Material: cultured PBMCs, obtained from culture after CMV antigen stimulation. This sequence originates from a human donor in good health (CMV status not recorded). Some clones in this sample may be carry-over from other donors' samples. The CDR3 DNA reads TGTGCCAGCAGTTCTATTGGGGTGAATGAGCAGTTCTTC. Translation: CASSSIGVNEQFF.